Shown below are 21 T cell receptor beta chains from a single sample sequenced in a study of naive and memory T cell subsets. An oligonucleotide containing a UMI was ligated to the 3' end of TCR cDNA. Four PCR rounds used nested alpha and beta constant region primers plus the SP2 primer. TCRdb re-analysed the 5' RACE reads in MiXCR, keeping a single row per CDR3 protein. The sample has 30,000 or so distinct CDR3 sequences, roughly a sixth seen once. The source of these receptors is a female donor in good health.

This clonotype was counted a few times. Written as DNA, the CDR3 is TGCAGTGCTGTGACTAGCGGGGGCTATAACAATGAGCAGTTCTTC. Translation gives CSAVTSGGYNNEQFF. The chain recombines TRBV20-1 with TRBJ2-1, with 12 bases lining up with TRBD2. After removal of 5 bases from V and 5 bases from J, the junction contained 7 bases not matched to a gene. The CDR3 is 15 amino acids. Per germline, CDR1 DFQATT and CDR2 SNEGSKA (reference sequence).

The chain employs TRBV4-1 and TRBJ1-1; D is unclear. This CDR3 is 15 amino acids long. Germline V gene sequence: CDR1 MGHRA, CDR2 YSYEKL. V lost 1 base, J lost 0 bases, and 9 bases lay in between. This CDR3 is CASSQGPFMNTEAFF. CDR3 coding DNA: TGCGCCAGCAGCCAAGGACCGTTTATGAACACTGAAGCTTTCTTT.

The genes are TRBV6-1 and TRBJ2-1, with D possibly TRBD2 on 7 matching bases. The CDR3 spans 15 residues. V dropped 2 bases and J dropped 12 bases, with 20 bases sitting between them. In germline, CDR1 is MNHNS, CDR2 SASEGT. CDR3: CASSEWGGRVSRQFF. The DNA of the CDR3 is TGTGCCAGCAGTGAATGGGGGGGCCGGGTTTCGAGGCAGTTCTTC.

This chain links TRBV5-1 with TRBJ1-2, with no clear D. Per germline, CDR1 SGHRS and CDR2 YFSETQ. The CDR3 loop spans 13 amino acids. V was trimmed by 2 bases and J by 0 bases, leaving 5 bases between them. The CDR3 loop is CASSFDTNYGYTF. As DNA, the CDR3 is TGCGCCAGCAGCTTCGACACTAACTATGGCTACACCTTC.

The chain employs TRBV20-1 and TRBJ1-1; weak D call: TRBD1 (5 bases). With 0 bases removed from V and 4 bases from J, the gap between germline ends came to 12 bases. The germline V gene has CDR1 DFQATT and CDR2 SNEGSKA (reference sequence). The CDR3 totals 14 residues. CDR3 coding DNA: TGCAGTGCTAGAGATCAGGGATTTGGCACTGAAGCTTTCTTT. Protein sequence: CSARDQGFGTEAFF.

This clonotype is deemed medium-sized. The chain links TRBV29-1 to TRBJ2-3, with 8 bases fitting TRBD1. This CDR3 spans 13 amino acids. Germline trimming cut 3 bases from V and 5 bases from J; bases unmatched to any gene: 4. Germline V CDR1 and CDR2: SQVTM, ANQGSEA. The CDR3 here is CSVDPGGGDTQYF. The CDR3 DNA reads as TGCAGCGTTGATCCAGGGGGCGGAGATACGCAGTATTTT.

This clonotype appeared many times. The J gene is TRBJ2-7, the V gene TRBV20-1, with TRBD1 identical over 7 bases. The CDR3 has 12 residues. V shed 6 bases and J 6 bases; nucleotides not matched to a gene: 8. The V gene's germline CDR1 is DFQATT and CDR2 SNEGSKA (reference sequence). The CDR3 protein is CSASTGFSEQYF. The DNA of the CDR3 is TGCAGTGCCTCGACAGGGTTTAGCGAGCAGTACTTC.

This clonotype came up a few times. The chain carries TRBV7-2 and TRBJ2-6, with no clear D. The CDR3 consists of 20 residues. V gave up 5 bases and J gave up 0 bases, with 23 bases separating them. Looked up from germline, CDR1 is SGHTA and CDR2 is FQGNSA. CDR3 in DNA: TGTGCCAGCAGCCTCAGCCAGGTGGCTGCCTGGGACTCTGGGGCCAACGTCCTGACTTTC. As protein: CASSLSQVAAWDSGANVLTF.

The V gene is TRBV29-1, the J gene TRBJ1-4, with unresolved D. From germline, CDR1 is SQVTM and CDR2 ANQGSEA. The CDR3 consists of 14 residues. Trimming removed 4 bases from V and 0 bases from J, with 9 bases in between. The CDR3 DNA is TGCAGCGTTGCACAGTCTTCAACTAATGAAAAACTGTTTTTT. Its protein product is CSVAQSSTNEKLFF.

The chain carries TRBV20-1 and TRBJ1-4; 7 bases map to TRBD1. CDR1 and CDR2 from the germline V gene are DFQATT and SNEGSKA (reference sequence). This CDR3 has 14 amino acids. Trimming removed 2 bases from V and 7 bases from J; junction bases left unmatched: 7. The CDR3 coding sequence is TGCAGTGCTAGAAAACAGGGGCCGACTGAAAAACTGTTTTTT. Translation gives CSARKQGPTEKLFF.

The V call is TRBV12-3 or TRBV12-4, the J call TRBJ1-1, with 7 bases aligning to TRBD1. This CDR3 has 16 residues. The V segment lost 5 bases and the J segment 6 bases; nucleotides outside the gene matches: 15. CDR3 sequence (DNA): TGTGCCAGCAGTCCCCGGACAGGAAGTGGAGGCCCTGAAGCTTTCTTT. This sequence encodes CASSPRTGSGGPEAFF.

By its share, this clonotype is medium-sized. The CDR3 DNA reads as TGTGCCAGCAGTTCCCAAACAATAAGACTAGCGGGGAGGTACAATGAGCAGTTCTTC. Protein sequence: CASSSQTIRLAGRYNEQFF. The chain couples TRBV27 to TRBJ2-1; 11 bases map to TRBD2. Germline CDR1 reads MNHEY; CDR2 reads SMNVEV (reference sequence). J was trimmed by 4 bases and V by 4 bases; bases with no gene match: 15. CDR3 length equals 19 residues.

The table lists this clonotype with a few counts. The V and J genes are TRBV7-2 and TRBJ2-3, with no clear D. CDR1 SGHTA and CDR2 FQGNSA come from the germline V gene. Trimming stripped 1 base from V and 1 base from J, with 3 bases between. The CDR3 totals 13 residues. CDR3 in amino acids: CASSLGGTDTQYF. The CDR3 coding sequence is TGTGCCAGCAGCTTAGGGGGCACAGATACGCAGTATTTT.

V and J are TRBV14 and TRBJ2-5; the D is unclear. CDR1 is SGHDN, CDR2 FVKESK, per germline. The length of the CDR3 is 14 residues. The V end lost 3 bases, the J end lost 1 base, and 9 bases lay between the germline ends. CDR3 sequence (DNA): TGTGCCAGCAGCCACGTCGGCGGCCAAGAGACCCAGTACTTC. This encodes CASSHVGGQETQYF.

By frequency in the sample, this clonotype is medium-sized. The V gene is TRBV29-1, the J gene TRBJ2-1; D gene ambiguous. This CDR3 has 13 amino acids. Trimming took 2 bases from V and 4 from J, leaving 9 bases between them. Per germline, CDR1 SQVTM and CDR2 ANQGSEA. CDR3 residues: CSVEPPEYNEQFF. The CDR3 nucleotides are TGCAGCGTTGAACCTCCAGAATACAATGAGCAGTTCTTC.

This clonotype was picked up many times. The chain links TRBV20-1 to TRBJ2-1; D remains unclear. V was pared by 3 bases and J by 0 bases, with 12 bases between. The CDR3 consists of 15 residues. CDR1 is DFQATT and CDR2 is SNEGSKA in the germline V gene (reference sequence). The CDR3 spells CSASVPEDSYNEQFF. CDR3 bases: TGCAGTGCTAGTGTTCCCGAGGACTCCTACAATGAGCAGTTCTTC.

In its sample, this clonotype was seen a few times. V gene TRBV12-3 or TRBV12-4 combines with J gene TRBJ2-3; D gene uncertain. The CDR3 runs to 13 residues. Trimming pared 0 bases from V and 6 bases from J, leaving 7 bases between. CDR3 amino acids: CASSLARRDTQYF. CDR3 DNA sequence: TGTGCCAGCAGTTTAGCGCGCAGGGATACGCAGTATTTT.

This clonotype was picked up many times. The gene calls are TRBV12-3 or TRBV12-4 and TRBJ2-1, with 9 nucleotides matching TRBD2. Germline trimming cut 0 bases from V and 4 bases from J; bases unmatched to any gene: 10. CDR3 length equals 18 residues. CDR3 nucleotide sequence: TGTGCCAGCAGTTTAGCGCTGGGGGGACTAGCAGAGTACAATGAGCAGTTCTTC. It specifies CASSLALGGLAEYNEQFF.

This clonotype is labeled medium-sized (0.01 to 0.1%). The CDR3 DNA reads as TGTGCCAGCAGCCCACTAGCGGGGGGCGGTTCGGAGCAGTTCTTC. It is translated as CASSPLAGGGSEQFF. The chain recombines TRBV11-1 with TRBJ2-1; TRBD2 agrees at 12 bases. The CDR3 contains 15 residues. V lost 5 bases and J lost 10; bases outside the gene matches: 9. Germline V gene lookup returns CDR1 SGHAT and CDR2 FQDESV (reference sequence).

This clonotype was found many times. Germline and junction disagree at one end, which may indicate a read error. The chain recombines TRBV18 with TRBJ1-2, with D perhaps TRBD1 (6 bases). The germline CDR1 and CDR2 sequences are KGHSH and LQKENI. The CDR3 runs to 15 residues. The CDR3 loop reads CASSPGQNDLKQSFF. The CDR3 nucleotides read TGTGCCAGCTCTCCCGGACAGAATGACCTAAAGCAAAGCTTCTTC. Using reference TRBV18 and TRBJ1-2 for the parts outside the CDR3, the full variable domain is NAGVMQNPRHLVRRRGQEARLRCSPMKGHSHVYWYRQLPEEGLKFMVYLQKENIIDESGMPKERFSAEFPKEGPSILRIQQVVRGDSAAYFCASSPGQNDLKQSFFGSGTRLTVV.

This clonotype has a handful of counts. Here the CDR3 reads CASSLGGGGHSLANVLTF. The CDR3 nucleotides read TGTGCCAGCAGCTTGGGGGGTGGGGGCCACTCTTTGGCCAACGTCCTGACTTTC. The chain uses TRBV7-2 and TRBJ2-6, with D possibly being TRBD1 or TRBD2 (6 bases each). Germline V lookup: CDR1 SGHTA, CDR2 FQGNSA. The V end lost 3 bases, the J end lost 6 bases, and 21 bases lay between the germline ends. The CDR3 has 18 residues.